This TCR beta chain emerged from a study of blood T cell repertoires in COVID-19. Study overall: The analysed material was cDNA or gDNA that came from T cells, B-cell-depleted T cells, or PBMCs.

Per the study methods: It was from reference gene primer amplification that nucleated cell counts were estimated. Here immunoSEQ multiplex PCR was the method, and the copy in TCRdb shows in-frame clones only, minus some. The V and J calls and clone size are taken from that table; D and trimming were inferred from the DNA. The sample has 95,000 to 150,000 clones, roughly 89% seen once; the top ten hold about 2%. The V and J ends lost 4 bases and 3 bases respectively, with 6 bases between them. This CDR3 spans 11 amino acids. Germline CDR1 reads SQVTM; CDR2 reads ANQGSEA. The chain joins TRBV29-1 to TRBJ1-2; D gene ambiguous. Sequenced: peripheral blood. This clonotype originated in a woman aged 45-65 years with acute or convalescent COVID-19. The CDR3 coding sequence is TGCAGCGTTGGAGCGGACTATGGCTACACCTTC. It encodes CSVGADYGYTF.